The sequence of this T cell receptor beta chain was determined in a study of T cells in Graves' hyperthyroidism and ophthalmopathy. RNA transcripts provided the source from which TCR beta CDR3 regions were amplified. First-round RT-PCR with HTBI primers amplified the TCR CDR3 region. TCRdb reanalysed the multiplex PCR reads using MiXCR and keeps one entry per CDR3 protein. Of some 500,000 distinct CDR3 sequences in the sample, approximately 15% were seen once. V shed 6 bases and J 1 base; nucleotides not matched to a gene: 8. CDR3 size: 16 residues. In patients aged 18 to 65, hyperthyroidism was newly diagnosed, with duration under 2 months.

Sequenced: blood. The sequence came from a woman aged 18 to 35 with Graves' hyperthyroidism. This chain links TRBV12-3 or TRBV12-4 with TRBJ2-5; TRBD2 matches 10 bases. In nucleotides, the CDR3 is TGTGCCAGCAGGAGGACTAGCGGAGGGGGCCAAGAGACCCAGTACTTC. The encoded protein is CASRRTSGGGQETQYF.